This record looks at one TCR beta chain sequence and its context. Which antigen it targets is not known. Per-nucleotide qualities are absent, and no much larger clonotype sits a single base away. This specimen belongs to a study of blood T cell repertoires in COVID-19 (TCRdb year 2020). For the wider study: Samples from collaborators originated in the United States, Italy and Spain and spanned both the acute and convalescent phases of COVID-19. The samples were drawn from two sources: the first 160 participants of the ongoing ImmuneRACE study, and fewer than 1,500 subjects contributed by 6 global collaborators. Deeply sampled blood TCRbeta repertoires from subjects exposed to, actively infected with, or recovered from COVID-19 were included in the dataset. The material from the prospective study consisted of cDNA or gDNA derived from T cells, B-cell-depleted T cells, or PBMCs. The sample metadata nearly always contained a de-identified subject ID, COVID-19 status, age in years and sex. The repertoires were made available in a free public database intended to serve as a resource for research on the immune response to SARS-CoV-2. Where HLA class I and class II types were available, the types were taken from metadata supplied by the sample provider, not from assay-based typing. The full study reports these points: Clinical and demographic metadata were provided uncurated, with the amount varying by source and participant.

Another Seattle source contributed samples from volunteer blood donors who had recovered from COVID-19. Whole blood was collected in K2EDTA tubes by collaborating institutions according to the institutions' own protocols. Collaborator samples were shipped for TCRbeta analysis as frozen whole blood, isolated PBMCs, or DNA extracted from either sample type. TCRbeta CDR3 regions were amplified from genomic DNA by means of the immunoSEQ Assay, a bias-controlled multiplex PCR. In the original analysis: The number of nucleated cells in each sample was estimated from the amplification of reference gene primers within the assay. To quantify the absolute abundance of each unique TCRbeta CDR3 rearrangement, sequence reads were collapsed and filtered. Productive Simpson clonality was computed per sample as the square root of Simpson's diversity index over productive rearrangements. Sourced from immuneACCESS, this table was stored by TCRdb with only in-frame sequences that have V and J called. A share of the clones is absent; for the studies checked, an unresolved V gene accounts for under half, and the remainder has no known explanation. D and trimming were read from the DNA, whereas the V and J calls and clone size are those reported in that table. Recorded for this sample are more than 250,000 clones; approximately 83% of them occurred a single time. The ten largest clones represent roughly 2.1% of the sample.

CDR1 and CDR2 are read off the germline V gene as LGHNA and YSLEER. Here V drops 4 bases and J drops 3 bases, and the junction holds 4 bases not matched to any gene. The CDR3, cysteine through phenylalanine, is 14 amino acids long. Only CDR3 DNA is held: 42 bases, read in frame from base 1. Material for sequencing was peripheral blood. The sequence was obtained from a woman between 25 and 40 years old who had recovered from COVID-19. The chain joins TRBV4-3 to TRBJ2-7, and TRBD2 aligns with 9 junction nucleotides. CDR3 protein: CASSPTSGDYEQYF. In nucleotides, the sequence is TGCGCCAGCAGCCCGACTAGCGGAGACTACGAGCAGTACTTC.